The 32 T cell receptor beta chains in this list originate from one sample, sequenced in a study of cytomegalovirus exposure and HLA in healthy donors (dated by TCRdb to 2017 to 2019). Library preparation was by the immunoSEQ multiplex PCR assay. The multiplex PCR relied on a mix of 60 forward primers for TCR Vbeta segments and 13 reverse primers for TCR Jbeta segments. TCRdb limited this immuneACCESS table to in-frame rearrangements with V and J called. A share of clones is missing; checked studies link under half to unresolved V genes, and the rest is unexplained. Present in this sample are under 200,000 clones, roughly 77% of which were seen just once. Around 0.42% of the sample lies in the top ten. The sequenced sample consisted of PBMCs. All receptors come from a male donor in good health and CMV-seropositive.

The chain joins TRBV28 to TRBJ1-5; weak D call: TRBD1 (5 bases). This CDR3 has 15 amino acids. Germline V lookup: CDR1 MDHEN, CDR2 SYDVKM. V was shortened by 6 bases and J by 2 bases, with 14 bases between the two germline ends. The CDR3: CASSDQGGGNQPQHF. The CDR3, as DNA: TGTGCCAGCAGCGACCAGGGTGGGGGCAATCAGCCCCAGCATTTT.

The J gene is TRBJ1-6, the V gene TRBV7-9; 7 positions match TRBD1. V lost 0 bases and J lost 16; bases outside the gene matches: 6. This CDR3 has 13 residues. Germline values: CDR1 SEHNR, CDR2 FQNEAQ (reference sequence). The CDR3 spells CASSLAGQVPLHF. The CDR3 DNA sequence: TGTGCCAGCAGCTTAGCAGGACAGGTCCCGCTCCACTTT.

The rearrangement uses TRBV5-1 and TRBJ1-3, with D uncertain. Germline V CDR1 and CDR2: SGHRS, YFSETQ. The CDR3 has 15 amino acids. Trimming removed 0 bases from V and 4 bases from J, with 11 bases in between. CDR3 nucleotides: TGCGCCAGCAGCTTGGCCAGTACGTTAGGAAACACCATATATTTT. This encodes CASSLASTLGNTIYF. Drawing the rest from reference TRBV5-1 and TRBJ1-3, the complete variable domain is KAGVTQTPRYLIKTRGQQVTLSCSPISGHRSVSWYQQTPGQGLQFLFEYFSETQRNKGNFPGRFSGRQFSNSRSEMNVSTLELGDSALYLCASSLASTLGNTIYFGEGSWLTVV.

V gene TRBV6-5 combines with J gene TRBJ1-1; maybe TRBD1 (6 bases). The ends were cut back, 7 bases at V and 3 bases at J, with 15 bases in the middle. Germline-derived CDR1 and CDR2 are MNHEY and SVGAGI. The CDR3 extends over 14 amino acids. The CDR3 spells CASTRTVADTEAFF. CDR3 coding DNA: TGTGCCAGCACCAGGACAGTCGCGGACACTGAAGCTTTCTTT.

This chain connects TRBV4-1 to TRBJ2-7; maybe TRBD2 (6 bases). CDR1 MGHRA and CDR2 YSYEKL come from the germline V gene. Trimming stripped 3 bases from V and 6 bases from J, with 18 bases between. There are 15 residues in the CDR3. As DNA, the CDR3 is TGCGCCAGCAGCCAGGCCGTCGGCGGGACGCGCGAGCAGTACTTC. This codes for CASSQAVGGTREQYF.

This clone has only one observation. At the DNA level, this CDR3 is encoded by other sequences in the same sample as well. This chain uses TRBV6-5 with TRBJ1-2; tentatively, D is TRBD1 (6 bases). In germline, CDR1 is MNHEY, CDR2 SVGAGI. The CDR3 runs to 13 residues. Deletions cut 5 bases from V and 2 bases from J, with 9 bases between. The DNA for the CDR3 is TGTGCCAGCAGTCGCGGACAGAACTATGGCTACACCTTC. It is translated as CASSRGQNYGYTF.

V is TRBV5-4 and J is TRBJ2-1; 12 nucleotides line up with TRBD2. The CDR3 totals 15 residues. V lost 4 bases, J lost 5 bases, and 4 bases stayed unmatched. The V gene's germline CDR1 is SGHNT and CDR2 YYREEE (reference sequence). The CDR3 loop reads CASSLGLAGNNEQFF. Written as DNA, the CDR3 is TGTGCCAGCAGCCTTGGACTAGCGGGGAACAATGAGCAGTTCTTC.

The chain links TRBV6-5 to TRBJ2-5; maybe TRBD1 (6 bases). The J call may be incorrect, as the DNA end agrees better with TRBJ2-7. CDR1 MNHEY and CDR2 SVGAGI come from the germline V gene. The CDR3 has 16 residues. The CDR3 loop is CASSYSPQTGAYEQYF. In DNA, the CDR3 is TGTGCCAGCAGTTACTCCCCGCAGACAGGAGCCTACGAGCAGTACTTC.

V and J are TRBV7-9 and TRBJ1-2, with a weak D call TRBD1 (5 bases). CDR3 size: 16 residues. V lost 5 bases, J lost 5 bases, and 21 bases lay in between. CDR1 is SEHNR and CDR2 is FQNEAQ in the germline V gene (reference sequence). The CDR3: CASSPTRREALYGYTF. CDR3 DNA sequence: TGTGCCAGCAGCCCTACTCGCAGGGAAGCGCTTTATGGCTACACCTTC.

This chain links TRBV7-2 with TRBJ2-5; D remains unclear. V dropped 5 bases and J dropped 5 bases, with 12 bases sitting between them. This CDR3 region has 13 residues. CDR1 and CDR2 from the germline V gene are SGHTA and FQGNSA. The CDR3 sequence: CASSPRPSETQYF. The CDR3 region has the DNA TGTGCCAGCAGCCCCCGTCCCTCTGAGACCCAGTACTTC. The entire variable domain, with the rest obtained from reference TRBV7-2 and TRBJ2-5, is as follows: GAGVSQSPSNKVTEKGKDVELRCDPISGHTALYWYRQSLGQGLEFLIYFQGNSAPDKSGLPSDRFSAERTGGSVSTLTIQRTQQEDSAVYLCASSPRPSETQYFGPGTRLLVL.

The chain links TRBV19 to TRBJ1-3; possible D gene TRBD1, 6 bases. The length of the CDR3 is 12 residues. Germline CDR1 LNHDA, CDR2 SQIVND (reference sequence). Trimming cost V 10 bases and J 3 bases, with 10 bases left between them. CDR3 region: CATGQYGNTIYF. DNA for the CDR3: TGTGCCACCGGACAGTATGGAAACACCATATATTTT.

The genes are TRBV5-1 and TRBJ1-1; TRBD1 is a possible D gene (5 bases). The CDR3 contains 13 residues. Germline V lookup: CDR1 SGHRS, CDR2 YFSETQ. V was pared by 6 bases and J by 3 bases, with 12 bases between. The CDR3 nucleotides are TGCGCCAGCACCTGGACGGGGGACACTGAAGCTTTCTTT. Its translation is CASTWTGDTEAFF.

V and J are TRBV9 and TRBJ1-2; TRBD1 is a possible D gene (5 bases). Trimming took off 2 bases at V and 0 bases at J, with 11 bases between the two ends. CDR3 length equals 15 residues. Looked up from germline, CDR1 is SGDLS and CDR2 is YYNGEE. In DNA, the CDR3 is TGTGCCAGCAGCGTGGGACTCCTAGCTAACTATGGCTACACCTTC. Amino acids: CASSVGLLANYGYTF.

The CDR3: CASSYSYSEQYF. Here the CDR3 DNA reads TGTGCCAGCAGTTACTCATATAGCGAGCAGTACTTC. The chain carries TRBV6-6 and TRBJ2-7; D unclear. Trimming took off 0 bases at V and 6 bases at J, with 6 bases between the two ends. Germline V gene sequence: CDR1 MNHNY, CDR2 SVGAGI (reference sequence). This CDR3 has 12 amino acids.

The chain couples TRBV7-2 to TRBJ1-2; no reliable D call. The CDR3 totals 16 residues. Germline V lookup: CDR1 SGHTA, CDR2 FQGNSA. Trimming removed 0 bases at V and 3 bases at J, with 14 bases between. CDR3 amino acids: CASSLALGTAHYGYTF. CDR3 coding DNA: TGTGCCAGCAGCTTAGCGTTGGGCACCGCCCACTATGGCTACACCTTC.

J is TRBJ2-7 and V is TRBV28; TRBD1 agrees at 8 bases. The CDR3 is made up of 15 amino acids. Germline CDR1 is MDHEN and CDR2 is SYDVKM. V dropped 10 bases and J dropped 4; count of bases not matched to a gene: 15. CDR3 amino acids: CATSPAGTGKYEQYF. The DNA of the CDR3 is TGTGCCACCTCACCCGCCGGGACAGGAAAATACGAGCAGTACTTC.

The chain is built from TRBV4-3 and TRBJ2-1; TRBD2 aligns across 8 bases. The CDR3 length is 16 residues. V dropped 1 base and J dropped 2; count of bases not matched to a gene: 4. In germline, CDR1 is LGHNA, CDR2 YSLEER. DNA of the CDR3: TGCGCCAGCAGCCAAGTGGGTAGCGGGGCCTACAATGAGCAGTTCTTC. It is translated as CASSQVGSGAYNEQFF.

The chain recombines TRBV30 with TRBJ1-1; D call uncertain. Trimming took off 2 bases at V and 5 bases at J, with 12 bases between the two ends. CDR1 is GTSNPN, CDR2 SVGIG, per germline (reference sequence). This CDR3 is built from 13 residues. The CDR3 DNA reads as TGTGCCTGGAGTAATACCCGGCGGACTGAAGCTTTCTTT. Translation gives CAWSNTRRTEAFF.

This rearrangement joins TRBV7-2 to TRBJ2-2; 10 positions agree with TRBD1. Germline loops: CDR1 SGHTA, CDR2 FQGNSA. The CDR3 sequence is 17 residues long. V shed 4 bases and J 6 bases; nucleotides not matched to a gene: 11. CDR3 in DNA: TGTGCCAGCAGCTCTATCCCGGGGACAGGGGCGGCCGGGGAGCTGTTTTTT. Its protein is CASSSIPGTGAAGELFF.

V and J are TRBV4-3 and TRBJ1-1; D call uncertain. Trimming cost V 2 bases and J 1 base, with 2 bases left between them. Germline CDR1 and CDR2: LGHNA and YSLEER. CDR3 length: 12 residues. In DNA form, the CDR3 reads TGCGCCAGCAGCCAACGGAACACTGAAGCTTTCTTT. Its translation: CASSQRNTEAFF.

This chain links TRBV7-6 with TRBJ1-5, with 9 bases lining up with TRBD1. The CDR3 is made up of 16 amino acids. V shed 5 bases and J 1 base; nucleotides not matched to a gene: 6. Germline-derived CDR1 and CDR2 are SGHVS and FNYEAQ. The CDR3 sequence: CASSQGQGGSNQPQHF. CDR3 bases: TGTGCCAGCAGCCAGGGACAGGGTGGAAGCAATCAGCCCCAGCATTTT.

CDR3 amino acids: CASSLGGGPYEQYF. The CDR3 DNA sequence: TGCGCCAGCAGCTTGGGGGGGGGACCCTACGAGCAGTACTTC. The V gene is TRBV5-1, the J gene TRBJ2-7; 7 bases are a match to TRBD2. Unmatched junction bases numbered 2, after V lost 0 bases and J lost 2 bases. The CDR3 loop spans 14 amino acids. Germline CDR1 is SGHRS and CDR2 is YFSETQ.

The chain joins TRBV5-1 to TRBJ1-4, with unresolved D. Germline V lookup: CDR1 SGHRS, CDR2 YFSETQ. Trimming removed 4 bases at V and 2 bases at J, with 9 bases between. The CDR3 has 14 residues. CDR3 bases: TGCGCCAGCAGCGGAGCTATGACTAATGAAAAACTGTTTTTT. Translation gives CASSGAMTNEKLFF. Combining the CDR3 with reference TRBV5-1 and TRBJ1-4 gives the whole variable domain KAGVTQTPRYLIKTRGQQVTLSCSPISGHRSVSWYQQTPGQGLQFLFEYFSETQRNKGNFPGRFSGRQFSNSRSEMNVSTLELGDSALYLCASSGAMTNEKLFFGSGTQLSVL.

The genes are TRBV28 and TRBJ2-7, with D tentatively TRBD2 (5 bases). CDR1 is MDHEN and CDR2 is SYDVKM in the germline V gene. Trimming pared 6 bases from V and 3 bases from J, leaving 12 bases between. This CDR3 comprises 13 residues. The CDR3: CASSRLAGYEQYF. DNA for the CDR3: TGTGCCAGCAGCCGTTTGGCGGGCTACGAGCAGTACTTC.

The chain is built from TRBV6-1 and TRBJ1-5; D perhaps matches TRBD1 (6 bases). This CDR3 spans 15 amino acids. Looked up from germline, CDR1 is MNHNS and CDR2 is SASEGT. The V end was cut by 5 bases, the J end by 3 bases, with 14 bases between. DNA of the CDR3: TGTGCCAGCAGTAAGGACAGAGCTAACAATCAGCCCCAGCATTTT. As protein: CASSKDRANNQPQHF.

The chain has TRBV28 and TRBJ2-3; 11 bases match TRBD2. Germline V CDR1 and CDR2: MDHEN, SYDVKM. The CDR3 length is 16 residues. The CDR3 nucleotides are TGTGCGCTCATTTTTGGTAGCGGGGGGGTGACAGATACGCAGTATTTT. This translates into CALIFGSGGVTDTQYF.

The chain employs TRBV19 and TRBJ1-1; D is ambiguous. The CDR3 extends over 13 amino acids. Germline lookup yields CDR1 LNHDA and CDR2 SQIVND (reference sequence). Trimming left V 3 bases short and J 6 bases short, with 11 bases between. The CDR3 nucleotides are TGTGCCAGTAGTATCTCAGGCAGCCCTGAAGCTTTCTTT. Protein: CASSISGSPEAFF. Full variable domain (rest looked up from reference TRBV19 and TRBJ1-1): DGGITQSPKYLFRKEGQNVTLSCEQNLNHDAMYWYRQDPGQGLRLIYYSQIVNDFQKGDIAEGYSVSREKKESFPLTVTSAQKNPTAFYLCASSISGSPEAFFGQGTRLTVV.

This clone was seen a few times. The chain combines TRBV9 with TRBJ2-3, with D perhaps matching TRBD1 (5 bases). The CDR3 sequence is 15 residues long. V shed 4 bases and J shed 4 bases, with 16 bases lying between them. The germline V gene has CDR1 SGDLS and CDR2 YYNGEE. The CDR3 sequence is CASSPGASNSDTQYF. Written as DNA, the CDR3 is TGTGCCAGCAGCCCTGGGGCTAGTAACTCAGATACGCAGTATTTT.

Regarding this clone: This sample includes further DNA sequences coding for the same CDR3. The chain uses TRBV6-5 and TRBJ1-1; weak D call: TRBD1 (5 bases). V lost 5 bases and J lost 0, with 10 bases in between. Germline loops: CDR1 MNHEY, CDR2 SVGAGI. This CDR3 region has 14 residues. DNA of the CDR3: TGTGCCAGCAGTAGCGGGACGGTGAACACTGAAGCTTTCTTT. Residues: CASSSGTVNTEAFF.

This clone was recorded a few times. The V call is TRBV7-2, the J call TRBJ1-2; D uncertain. The V gene's germline CDR1 is SGHTA and CDR2 FQGNSA. The CDR3 contains 12 residues. Trimming removed 5 bases from V and 3 bases from J, with 7 bases in between. CDR3 sequence: CASSLEHYGYTF. CDR3 DNA sequence: TGTGCCAGCAGCCTCGAGCACTATGGCTACACCTTC. The variable domain in full, completed from reference TRBV7-2 and TRBJ1-2, reads GAGVSQSPSNKVTEKGKDVELRCDPISGHTALYWYRQSLGQGLEFLIYFQGNSAPDKSGLPSDRFSAERTGGSVSTLTIQRTQQEDSAVYLCASSLEHYGYTFGSGTRLTVV.

This chain connects TRBV27 to TRBJ2-2; D perhaps matches TRBD2 (6 bases). CDR3 length: 15 residues. The germline gives CDR1 MNHEY, CDR2 SMNVEV (reference sequence). Trimming stripped 7 bases from V and 6 bases from J, with 18 bases between. CDR3 amino acids: CASTIGSGVAGELFF. The CDR3 DNA follows: TGTGCCAGCACCATAGGCTCGGGGGTGGCCGGGGAGCTGTTTTTT.

This clone has a single count. The chain uses TRBV18 and TRBJ2-7; D gene ambiguous. Germline assignment: CDR1 KGHSH and CDR2 LQKENI. Trimming pared 5 bases from V and 2 bases from J, leaving 7 bases between. The CDR3 length is 12 residues. In DNA, the CDR3 is TGTGCCAGCTCAACCAACACCTACGAGCAGTACTTC. It specifies CASSTNTYEQYF.